This T cell receptor (beta chain) was recorded in a study of vaccination and CD4 T cells after COVID-19. Treatment defined: approximately nine-day PBMC culture with coronavirus spike peptide pools or control peptides (ViraFEST assay). The Oncomine TCR Beta short-read assay was applied to DNA of cultured CD4+ T cells. One entry per CDR3 protein results from TCRdb running MiXCR on the PCR reads. Seen here are about 20,000 distinct CDR3 sequences, more than 20% observed once, and the top ten hold about 8%. Regarding this clonotype: The antigen is not known.

This CDR3 comprises 13 residues. V lost 3 bases, J lost 2 bases, and 2 bases stayed unmatched. Germline-derived CDR1 and CDR2 are SGHDT and YYEEEE. Sequenced sample: cultured CD4+ T cells from blood. This chain links TRBV5-6 with TRBJ2-7; TRBD1 agrees at 7 bases. The source is a human donor with COVID-19. This CDR3 is CASSSQGAYEQYF. CDR3 sequence (DNA): TGTGCCAGCAGCTCCCAGGGGGCCTACGAGCAGTACTTC.